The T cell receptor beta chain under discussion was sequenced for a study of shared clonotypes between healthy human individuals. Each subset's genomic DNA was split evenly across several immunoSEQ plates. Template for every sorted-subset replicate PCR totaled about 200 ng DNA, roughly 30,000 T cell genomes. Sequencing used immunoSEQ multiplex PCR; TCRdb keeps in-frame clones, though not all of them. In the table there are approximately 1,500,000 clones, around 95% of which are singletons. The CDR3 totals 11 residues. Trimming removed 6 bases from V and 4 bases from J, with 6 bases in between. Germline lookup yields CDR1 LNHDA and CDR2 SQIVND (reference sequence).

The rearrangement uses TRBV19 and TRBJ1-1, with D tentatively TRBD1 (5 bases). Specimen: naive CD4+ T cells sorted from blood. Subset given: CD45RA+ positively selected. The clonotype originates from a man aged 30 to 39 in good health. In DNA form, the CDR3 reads TGTGCCAGTAGCAGGGTCACTGAAGCTTTCTTT. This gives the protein CASSRVTEAFF.